This entry concerns a single T cell receptor (beta chain). Produced via immunoSEQ multiplex PCR; TCRdb's table is partial and in-frame only. The table lists 80,000 to 90,000 clones, approximately 90% of them singletons. The data belong to a study of T cells in tuberculosis. Thawed, overnight-rested PBMC were stained with GMM-loaded CD1B tetramer, viability dye and anti-CD3, then sorted. The CD1B tetramers carried C32 glucose monomycolate purified from Rhodococcus equi. Approximately 100,000 tetramer-negative cells were sorted from each donor. What was sequenced was CD1b-GMM tetramer-negative cells sorted from PBMCs. This receptor was taken from an adult woman with latent tuberculosis.

CDR3 amino acids: CASSLSWRGGYTDTQYF. CDR3 DNA sequence: TGTGCCAGCAGCTTAAGCTGGCGGGGGGGGTACACAGATACGCAGTATTTT. The chain uses TRBV7-2 and TRBJ2-3; 9 bases map to TRBD2. The germline V gene encodes CDR1 SGHTA and CDR2 FQGNSA. V lost 2 bases, J lost 2 bases, and 8 bases stayed unmatched. The CDR3 extends over 17 amino acids.